The 18 T cell receptor beta chains in this list originate from one sample, sequenced in a study of T-cell memory formation after mild COVID-19. One entry per CDR3 protein, called by TCRdb with MiXCR from the 5' RACE reads. Here the sample spans about 600,000 distinct CDR3 sequences, roughly a fifth being singletons. Specimen: PBMCs or a T cell subset sorted from them (not recorded which). The receptors were sampled from an adult woman who had mild COVID-19 (a few samples of this study predate the infection). Cell type and time point are not known.

The genes are TRBV7-8 and TRBJ2-2; D gene ambiguous. CDR1 SGHVS and CDR2 FQNEAQ come from the germline V gene. V was shortened by 10 bases and J by 0 bases, with 12 bases between the two germline ends. CDR3 size: 14 residues. DNA for the CDR3: TGTGCCACCCCCGACGCGGCGAACACCGGGGAGCTGTTTTTT. This encodes CATPDAANTGELFF.

The rearrangement uses TRBV6-2 or TRBV6-3 and TRBJ1-1; no reliable D call. V was pared by 0 bases and J by 1 base, with 15 bases between. CDR3 length equals 17 residues. Germline V lookup: CDR1 MNHEY, CDR2 SVGEGT. CDR3 loop: CASSYSIGAQANTEAFF. CDR3 sequence (DNA): TGTGCCAGCAGTTACTCGATCGGCGCCCAGGCGAACACTGAAGCTTTCTTT.

The chain uses TRBV12-3 or TRBV12-4 and TRBJ2-4; 9 bases align to TRBD1. Trimming took 5 bases from V and 0 from J; bases not matched to a gene: 5. The CDR3 consists of 16 residues. CDR3: CASSRGQGLAKNIQYF. DNA of the CDR3: TGTGCCAGCAGTCGAGGACAGGGGCTAGCCAAAAACATTCAGTACTTC.

This clonotype was seen only a few times. The V call is TRBV29-1, the J call TRBJ2-2; D gene unclear. This CDR3 contains 13 residues. The V gene lost 2 bases and the J gene lost 6 bases, with 10 bases spanning the gap. Germline V gives CDR1 SQVTM, CDR2 ANQGSEA. CDR3 residues: CSVEPGRSGELFF. In nucleotides, the CDR3 is TGCAGCGTTGAACCCGGGCGTTCCGGGGAGCTGTTTTTT.

In its sample, this clonotype was seen many times. The CDR3 bases are TGCAGCGTTGTCAGGGGTGGCTCCTACGAGCAGTACTTC. Amino acid sequence: CSVVRGGSYEQYF. This chain links TRBV29-1 with TRBJ2-7; tentative D call: TRBD1 (6 bases). CDR1 and CDR2 from the germline V gene are SQVTM and ANQGSEA. Trimming left V 4 bases short and J 0 bases short, with 10 bases between. The CDR3 runs to 13 residues.

The genes are TRBV7-3 and TRBJ2-1; the D is unclear. Germline loops: CDR1 SGHTA, CDR2 FQGTGA. The CDR3 length is 16 residues. V was pared by 0 bases and J by 0 bases, with 9 bases between. The DNA of the CDR3 is TGTGCCAGCAGCTTAACTGTGGAGAGCTCCTACAATGAGCAGTTCTTC. Translation gives CASSLTVESSYNEQFF.

The chain carries TRBV12-3 or TRBV12-4 and TRBJ2-1; perhaps TRBD1 as D (5 bases). Trimming cost V 3 bases and J 3 bases, with 18 bases left between them. The CDR3 length is 17 residues. The CDR3 DNA reads as TGTGCCAGCAGTTTCGGGCCCCAGGGCGCTGTCTACAATGAGCAGTTCTTC. Amino acids: CASSFGPQGAVYNEQFF.

The chain joins TRBV18 to TRBJ2-3; TRBD2 aligns across 9 bases. V lost 3 bases, J lost 0 bases, and 7 bases stayed unmatched. Per the germline V gene, CDR1 is KGHSH and CDR2 is LQKENI. This CDR3 is 17 amino acids long. This CDR3 reads CASSPIAGASSTDTQYF. CDR3 in DNA: TGTGCCAGCTCACCGATAGCGGGGGCGAGTAGCACAGATACGCAGTATTTT.

This rearrangement joins TRBV12-3 or TRBV12-4 to TRBJ1-1; 9 nucleotides match TRBD1. V trimming: 7 bases; J trimming: 7 bases; junction bases outside the gene matches: 10. The CDR3 has 14 amino acids. CDR3 region: CASTSTGTGFEAFF. The DNA of the CDR3 is TGTGCCAGCACTAGTACCGGGACAGGGTTTGAAGCTTTCTTT.

The sample holds a few counts of this clonotype. The gene calls are TRBV5-1 and TRBJ2-5; D call uncertain. Germline assignment: CDR1 SGHRS and CDR2 YFSETQ. Trimming stripped 6 bases from V and 3 bases from J, with 9 bases between. The CDR3 extends over 12 amino acids. In DNA form, the CDR3 reads TGCGCCAGCACCCTTTCAGAAGAGACCCAGTACTTC. Protein product: CASTLSEETQYF.

J is TRBJ1-5 and V is TRBV7-8, with D tentatively TRBD1 (6 bases). Between the trimmed V and J ends, which lost 4 bases and 5 bases, there was a span of 9 bases. The CDR3 extends over 13 amino acids. Germline CDR1 and CDR2: SGHVS and FQNEAQ. The CDR3 region is CASSSRGYQPQHF. CDR3 in DNA: TGTGCCAGCAGCTCCAGGGGATATCAGCCCCAGCATTTT.

This rearrangement joins TRBV11-1 to TRBJ2-3; weak D call: TRBD1 (5 bases). This CDR3 is built from 15 residues. Trimming stripped 3 bases from V and 4 bases from J, with 14 bases between. CDR1 is SGHAT and CDR2 is FQDESV in the germline V gene (reference sequence). The DNA of the CDR3 is TGTGCCAGCAGCTTTAGGGGAAGGATCGCAGATACGCAGTATTTT. It codes for CASSFRGRIADTQYF.

The V and J genes are TRBV12-3 or TRBV12-4 and TRBJ2-1, with D tentatively TRBD2 (8 bases). V was shortened by 4 bases and J by 0 bases, with 16 bases between the two germline ends. The CDR3 spans 17 residues. This CDR3 is CASSYWDSGGSYNEQFF. Here the CDR3 DNA reads TGTGCCAGCAGTTACTGGGACAGCGGGGGCTCCTACAATGAGCAGTTCTTC.

The chain is built from TRBV4-2 and TRBJ1-2; D call uncertain. Germline assignment: CDR1 LGHNA and CDR2 YNFKEQ. CDR3 length equals 13 residues. Deletions cut 0 bases from V and 0 bases from J, with 2 bases between. CDR3 region: CASSQEPNYGYTF. The CDR3 nucleotides read TGTGCCAGCAGCCAAGAACCTAACTATGGCTACACCTTC.

The V and J genes are TRBV6-6 and TRBJ2-7; TRBD2 agrees at 7 bases. V shed 8 bases and J 4 bases; nucleotides not matched to a gene: 8. Germline CDR1 MNHNY, CDR2 SVGAGI (reference sequence). The CDR3 has 13 residues. CDR3 residues: CASAGVGWYEQYF. The CDR3 nucleotides are TGTGCCAGCGCGGGAGTGGGGTGGTACGAGCAGTACTTC.

The chain has TRBV14 and TRBJ1-2, with D tentatively TRBD1 (5 bases). V lost 2 bases and J lost 7, with 11 bases in between. CDR1 SGHDN and CDR2 FVKESK come from the germline V gene. This CDR3 region has 13 residues. CDR3 region: CASSQFSRGGYTF. DNA for the CDR3: TGTGCCAGCAGCCAATTTTCTAGGGGTGGCTACACCTTC. Full variable domain (outside the CDR3, taken from reference TRBV14 and TRBJ1-2): EAGVTQFPSHSVIEKGQTVTLRCDPISGHDNLYWYRRVMGKEIKFLLHFVKESKQDESGMPNNRFLAERTGGTYSTLKVQPAELEDSGVYFCASSQFSRGGYTFGSGTRLTVV.

This clonotype occurred a few times. The chain carries TRBV4-1 and TRBJ1-5; 8 nucleotides match TRBD1. CDR1 and CDR2 from the germline V gene are MGHRA and YSYEKL. The CDR3 totals 16 residues. Trimming removed 1 base from V and 5 bases from J; junction bases left unmatched: 7. The DNA of the CDR3 is TGCGCCAGCAGCCAAGCGGGGACAGGTGCTTATCAGCCCCAGCATTTT. This encodes CASSQAGTGAYQPQHF.

The V and J genes are TRBV2 and TRBJ1-2; no reliable D call. Trimming took 2 bases from V and 5 from J, leaving 18 bases between them. Looked up from germline, CDR1 is SNHLY and CDR2 is FYNNEI. This CDR3 has 16 residues. The CDR3 nucleotides are TGTGCCAGCAGTGAAAGGCTAAACCCGCTGCTATATGGCTACACCTTC. It specifies CASSERLNPLLYGYTF.